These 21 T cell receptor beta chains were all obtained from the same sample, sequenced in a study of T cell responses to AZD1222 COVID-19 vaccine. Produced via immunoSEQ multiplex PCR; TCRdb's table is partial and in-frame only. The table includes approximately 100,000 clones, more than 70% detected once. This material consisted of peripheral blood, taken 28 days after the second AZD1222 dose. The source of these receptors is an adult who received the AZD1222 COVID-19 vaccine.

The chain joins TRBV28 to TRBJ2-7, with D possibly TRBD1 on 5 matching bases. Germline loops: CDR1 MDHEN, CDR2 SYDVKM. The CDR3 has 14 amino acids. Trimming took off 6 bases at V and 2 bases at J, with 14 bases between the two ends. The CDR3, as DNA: TGTGCCAGCAGACAAACAGGAATTACCTACGAGCAGTACTTC. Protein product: CASRQTGITYEQYF.

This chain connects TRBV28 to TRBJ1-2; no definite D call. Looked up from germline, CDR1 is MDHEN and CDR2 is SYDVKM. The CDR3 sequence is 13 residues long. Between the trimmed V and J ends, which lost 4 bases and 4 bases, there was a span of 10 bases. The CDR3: CASSSSGLYGYTF. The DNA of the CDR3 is TGTGCCAGCAGTTCTAGTGGCCTCTATGGCTACACCTTC.

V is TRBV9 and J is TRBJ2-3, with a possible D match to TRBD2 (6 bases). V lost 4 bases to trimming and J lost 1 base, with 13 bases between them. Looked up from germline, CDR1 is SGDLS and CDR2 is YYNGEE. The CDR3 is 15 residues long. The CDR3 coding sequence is TGTGCCAGCAGCCTTCGGGGGTATGGCACAGATACGCAGTATTTT. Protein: CASSLRGYGTDTQYF.

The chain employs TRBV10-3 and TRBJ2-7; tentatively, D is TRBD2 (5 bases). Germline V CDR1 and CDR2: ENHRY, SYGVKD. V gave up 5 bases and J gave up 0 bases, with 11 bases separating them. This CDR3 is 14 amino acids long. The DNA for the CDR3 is TGTGCCATCAGTTGGGAGCTGAGCTCCTACGAGCAGTACTTC. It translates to CAISWELSSYEQYF.

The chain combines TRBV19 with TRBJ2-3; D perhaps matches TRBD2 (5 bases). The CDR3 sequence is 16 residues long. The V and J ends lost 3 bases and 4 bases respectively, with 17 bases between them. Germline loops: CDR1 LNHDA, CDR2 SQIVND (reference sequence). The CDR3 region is CASSIGLTSLPDTQYF. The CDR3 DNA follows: TGTGCCAGTAGTATCGGACTCACATCCCTCCCAGATACGCAGTATTTT. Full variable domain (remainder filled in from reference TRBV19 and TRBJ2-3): DGGITQSPKYLFRKEGQNVTLSCEQNLNHDAMYWYRQDPGQGLRLIYYSQIVNDFQKGDIAEGYSVSREKKESFPLTVTSAQKNPTAFYLCASSIGLTSLPDTQYFGPGTRLTVL.

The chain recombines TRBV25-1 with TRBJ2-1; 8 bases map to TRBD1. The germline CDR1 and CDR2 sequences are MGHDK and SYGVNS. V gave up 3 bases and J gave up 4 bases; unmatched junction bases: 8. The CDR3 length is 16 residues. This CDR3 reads CASSDPGQGRYNEQFF. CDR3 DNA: TGTGCCAGCAGTGACCCCGGACAGGGAAGGTACAATGAGCAGTTCTTC.

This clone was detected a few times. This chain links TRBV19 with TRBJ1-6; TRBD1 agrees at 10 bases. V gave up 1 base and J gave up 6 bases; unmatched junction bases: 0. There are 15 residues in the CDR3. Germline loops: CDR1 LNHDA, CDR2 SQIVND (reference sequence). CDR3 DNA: TGTGCCAGTAGTATAGGGGACAGGGGTAATTCACCCCTCCACTTT. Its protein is CASSIGDRGNSPLHF.

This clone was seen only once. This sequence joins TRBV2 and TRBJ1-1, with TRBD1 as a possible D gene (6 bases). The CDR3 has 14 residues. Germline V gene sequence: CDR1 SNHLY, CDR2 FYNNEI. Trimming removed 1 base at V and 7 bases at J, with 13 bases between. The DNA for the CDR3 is TGTGCCAGCAGTGAAGGGCCCGGACAGCTTGAAGCTTTCTTT. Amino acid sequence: CASSEGPGQLEAFF.

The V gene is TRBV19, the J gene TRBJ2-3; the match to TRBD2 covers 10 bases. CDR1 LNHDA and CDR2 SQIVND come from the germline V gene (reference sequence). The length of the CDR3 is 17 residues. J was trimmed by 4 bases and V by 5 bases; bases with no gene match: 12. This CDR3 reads CASSLRLAGGPADTQYF. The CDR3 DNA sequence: TGTGCCAGTAGTCTCCGTTTAGCGGGAGGCCCCGCAGATACGCAGTATTTT.

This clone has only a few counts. The CDR3 reads CASSSQGSPGKLFF. CDR3 in DNA: TGTGCCAGCAGTTCACAGGGTTCACCCGGAAAACTGTTTTTT. J is TRBJ1-4 and V is TRBV27; D might be TRBD1 (6 bases). Trimming stripped 4 bases from V and 10 bases from J, with 16 bases between. Germline V CDR1 and CDR2: MNHEY, SMNVEV (reference sequence). The CDR3 extends over 14 amino acids.

The CDR3: CATSRAEGWRRNEQFF. The DNA for the CDR3 is TGTGCCACCAGCAGAGCGGAGGGGTGGAGGAGAAATGAGCAGTTCTTC. V gene TRBV15 combines with J gene TRBJ2-1; D is possibly TRBD2 (6 bases). CDR1 and CDR2 (germline): LNHNV, YYDKDF (reference sequence). Trimming pared 1 base from V and 7 bases from J, leaving 17 bases between. There are 16 residues in the CDR3.

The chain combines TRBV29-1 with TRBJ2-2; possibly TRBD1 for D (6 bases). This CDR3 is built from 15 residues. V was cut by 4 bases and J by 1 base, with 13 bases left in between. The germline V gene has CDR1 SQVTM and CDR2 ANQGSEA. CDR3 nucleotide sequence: TGCAGCGTTGTTCCAGGGGACGGGAACACCGGGGAGCTGTTTTTT. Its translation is CSVVPGDGNTGELFF.

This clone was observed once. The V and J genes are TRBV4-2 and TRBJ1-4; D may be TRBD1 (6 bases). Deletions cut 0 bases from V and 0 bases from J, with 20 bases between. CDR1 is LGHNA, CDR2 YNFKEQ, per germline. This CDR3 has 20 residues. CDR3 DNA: TGTGCCAGCAGCCAAGATTCTGGGGGCCCCGAATCTTCAACTAATGAAAAACTGTTTTTT. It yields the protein CASSQDSGGPESSTNEKLFF.

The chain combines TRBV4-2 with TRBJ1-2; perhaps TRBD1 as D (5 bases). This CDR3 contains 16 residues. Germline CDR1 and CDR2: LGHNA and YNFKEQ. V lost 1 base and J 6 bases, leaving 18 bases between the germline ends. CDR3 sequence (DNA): TGTGCCAGCAGCCAAGGGGGGTCCATGGGACGGGATGGCTACACCTTC. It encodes CASSQGGSMGRDGYTF.

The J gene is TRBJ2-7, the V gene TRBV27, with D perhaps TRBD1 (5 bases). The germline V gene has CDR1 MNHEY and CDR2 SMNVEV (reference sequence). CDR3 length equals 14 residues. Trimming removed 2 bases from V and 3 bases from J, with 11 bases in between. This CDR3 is CASSLDVTGYEQYF. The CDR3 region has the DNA TGTGCCAGCAGTTTAGACGTTACAGGCTACGAGCAGTACTTC.

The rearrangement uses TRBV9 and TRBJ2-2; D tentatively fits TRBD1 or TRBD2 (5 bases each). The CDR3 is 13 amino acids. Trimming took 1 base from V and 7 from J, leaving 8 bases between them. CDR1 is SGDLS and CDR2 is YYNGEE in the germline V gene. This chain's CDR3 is CASSVRGGGELFF. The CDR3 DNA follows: TGTGCCAGCAGCGTACGGGGCGGCGGGGAGCTGTTTTTT.

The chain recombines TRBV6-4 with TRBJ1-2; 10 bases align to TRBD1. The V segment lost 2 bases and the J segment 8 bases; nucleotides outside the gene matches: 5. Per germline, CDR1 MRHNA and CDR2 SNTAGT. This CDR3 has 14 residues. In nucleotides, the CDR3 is TGTGCCAGCAGTGACCCCGGGACAGGGGAAGGCTACACCTTC. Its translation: CASSDPGTGEGYTF.

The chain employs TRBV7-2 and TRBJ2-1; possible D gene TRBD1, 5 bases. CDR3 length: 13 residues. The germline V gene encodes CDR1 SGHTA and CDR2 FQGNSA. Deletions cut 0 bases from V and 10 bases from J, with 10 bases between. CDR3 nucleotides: TGTGCCAGCAGCTTAGCGGGTGACAGCGAGCAGTTCTTC. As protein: CASSLAGDSEQFF.

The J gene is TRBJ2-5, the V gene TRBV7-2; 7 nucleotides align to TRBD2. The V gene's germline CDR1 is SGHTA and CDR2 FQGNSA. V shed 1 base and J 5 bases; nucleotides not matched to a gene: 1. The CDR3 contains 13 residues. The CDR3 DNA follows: TGTGCCAGCAGCTTAGTCGGGGGGGAGACCCAGTACTTC. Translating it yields CASSLVGGETQYF.

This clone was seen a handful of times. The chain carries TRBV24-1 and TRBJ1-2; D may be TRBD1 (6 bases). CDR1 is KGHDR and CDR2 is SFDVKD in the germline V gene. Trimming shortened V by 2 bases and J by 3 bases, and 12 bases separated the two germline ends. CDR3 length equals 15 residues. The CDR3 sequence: CATSDSDRKDYGYTF. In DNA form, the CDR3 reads TGTGCCACCAGTGATTCGGACAGAAAAGACTATGGCTACACCTTC.

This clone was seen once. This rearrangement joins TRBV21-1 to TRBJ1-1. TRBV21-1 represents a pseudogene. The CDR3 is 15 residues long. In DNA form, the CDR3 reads TGTGCCAGGCCTAAGAGGAAGGATGGGAACACTGAAGCTTTCTTT. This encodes CARPKRKDGNTEAFF.